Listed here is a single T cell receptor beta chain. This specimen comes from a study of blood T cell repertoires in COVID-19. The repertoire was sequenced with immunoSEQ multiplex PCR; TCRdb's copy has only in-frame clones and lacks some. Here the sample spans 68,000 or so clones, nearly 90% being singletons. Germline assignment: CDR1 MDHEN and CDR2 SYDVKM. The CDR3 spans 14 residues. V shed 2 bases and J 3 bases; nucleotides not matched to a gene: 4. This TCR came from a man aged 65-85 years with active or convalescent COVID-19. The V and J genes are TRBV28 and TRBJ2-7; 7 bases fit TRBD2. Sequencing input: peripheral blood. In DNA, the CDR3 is TGTGCCAGCAGTTTAGCGGGAGAAAGCTACGAGCAGTACTTC. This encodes CASSLAGESYEQYF.